The rows below give T cell receptor beta chains drawn from one sample of a study of cytomegalovirus exposure and HLA in healthy donors. The method was immunoSEQ multiplex PCR; TCRdb's version includes in-frame clones alone and lacks a portion of them. The data show a few hundred thousand clones, 85% to 95% seen once. Material for sequencing was PBMCs. These receptor sequences come from a girl aged 2-9 years in good health and CMV-seronegative. Each CDR3 is given with its conserved first and last residue. A D gene is named only where the DNA matches it firmly. Only part of the rows carry a size: once, few, many, or a class if the clone is expanded.

CDR3 protein,CDR3 DNA,V gene,J gene,D gene,clone size
CAWTGQNEKLFF,TGTGCCTGGACAGGGCAAAATGAAAAACTGTTTTTT,TRBV30,TRBJ1-4,NA,NA
CASSWMPTSGGANTGELFF,TGCGCCAGCAGCTGGATGCCGACTAGCGGGGGGGCAAATACCGGGGAGCTGTTTTTT,TRBV5-1,TRBJ2-2,TRBD2,NA
CASSLIGGTETQYF,TGTGCCAGCTCACTTATCGGGGGGACCGAGACCCAGTACTTC,TRBV18,TRBJ2-5,TRBD2,NA
CASRNTGGPANEQFF,TGCGCCAGCAGAAACACAGGGGGCCCGGCCAATGAGCAGTTCTTC,TRBV10-2,TRBJ2-1,TRBD1,NA
CASTSTGSINYGYTF,TGTGCCAGCACCTCGACAGGATCAATTAACTATGGCTACACCTTC,TRBV6-5,TRBJ1-2,NA,NA
CASSDVTGWEKLFF,TGCGCCAGCAGCGATGTGACAGGATGGGAAAAACTGTTTTTT,TRBV4-1,TRBJ1-4,NA,NA
CASSLMALGSYEQYF,TGTGCCAGCAGCTTAATGGCTCTGGGGAGCTACGAGCAGTACTTC,TRBV11-2,TRBJ2-7,NA,NA
CASSLVTSGSDTQYF,TGTGCCAGCAGTTTAGTGACTAGCGGATCAGATACGCAGTATTTT,TRBV27,TRBJ2-3,TRBD2,NA
CASSLGQDNEQFF,TGCGCCAGCAGCTTGGGGCAGGACAATGAGCAGTTCTTC,TRBV5-1,TRBJ2-1,NA,once
CASRQPGLPTDTQYF,TGTGCCAGCAGACAACCGGGACTACCCACAGATACGCAGTATTTT,TRBV7-2,TRBJ2-3,TRBD2,NA
CSVEDPGGEKLFF,TGCAGCGTTGAAGATCCGGGAGGAGAAAAACTGTTTTTT,TRBV29-1,TRBJ1-4,NA,NA
CASSQLGQMDRETQYF,TGCGCCAGCAGCCAGTTGGGACAGATGGATCGGGAGACCCAGTACTTC,TRBV4-1,TRBJ2-5,TRBD1,once
CASSLAGDKNTEAFF,TGCGCCAGCAGCTTGGCCGGGGATAAGAACACTGAAGCTTTCTTT,TRBV5-1,TRBJ1-1,NA,once
CASSFVGGITEAFF,TGTGCCAGCAGCTTCGTAGGGGGAATCACTGAAGCTTTCTTT,TRBV5-6,TRBJ1-1,NA,NA
CATSGPGGIDTQYF,TGTGCCACCAGCGGACCAGGGGGGATAGATACGCAGTATTTT,TRBV15,TRBJ2-3,NA,once
CASSPHSGGNEQFF,TGTGCCAGCAGTCCCCACTCGGGAGGCAATGAGCAGTTCTTC,TRBV6-5,TRBJ2-1,TRBD2,NA
CAGVQGSSGANVLTF,TGTGCAGGAGTACAGGGGAGCTCTGGGGCCAACGTCCTGACTTTC,TRBV6-1,TRBJ2-6,TRBD1,NA
CASSLAFQGGEQYF,TGTGCCAGCAGCTTAGCGTTTCAGGGAGGCGAGCAGTACTTC,TRBV7-6,TRBJ2-7,NA,NA
CASSDGAGANF,TGTGCCAGCAGTGATGGGGCAGGGGCGAACTTC,TRBV6-1,TRBJ1-2,NA,NA
CASSSSPDIQETQYF,TGTGCCAGCAGCTCCTCCCCGGACATCCAAGAGACCCAGTACTTC,TRBV9,TRBJ2-5,NA,NA
CAWSVGTGGLYSNQPQHF,TGTGCCTGGAGTGTAGGGACTGGTGGACTCTATAGCAATCAGCCCCAGCATTTT,TRBV30,TRBJ1-5,NA,NA
CAWSPWTQNTEAFF,TGTGCCTGGAGTCCCTGGACACAAAACACTGAAGCTTTCTTT,TRBV30,TRBJ1-1,NA,once
CASSQGLEYGYTF,TGTGCCAGCAGCCAGGGGCTGGAATATGGCTACACCTTC,TRBV27,TRBJ1-2,NA,NA
CASSDSGGRVTGELFF,TGTGCCAGCAGCGACTCAGGGGGCAGGGTAACCGGGGAGCTGTTTTTT,TRBV2,TRBJ2-2,TRBD1,once
CASSPTLGTGPNEQYF,TGTGCCAGCTCACCTACTTTGGGGACAGGCCCTAACGAGCAGTACTTC,TRBV18,TRBJ2-7,TRBD1,NA
CASSPGLNEKLFF,TGTGCCAGCTCACCCGGACTTAATGAAAAACTGTTTTTT,TRBV18,TRBJ1-4,NA,NA
CASSRYSTGANEKLFF,TGTGCCAGCAGCCGATATTCGACAGGGGCTAATGAAAAACTGTTTTTT,TRBV7-2,TRBJ1-4,TRBD1,NA
CASSPGGETQYF,TGTGCCAGCTCACCAGGGGGGGAGACCCAGTACTTC,TRBV18,TRBJ2-5,NA,NA
CASSRALGQGGYTF,TGTGCCAGCAGTCGTGCTTTGGGACAGGGCGGCTACACCTTC,TRBV14,TRBJ1-2,TRBD1,few
CASSFRTGSGYEQYF,TGTGCCAGCAGCTTCCGGACAGGGAGCGGGTACGAGCAGTACTTC,TRBV11-2,TRBJ2-7,TRBD1,NA
CASNLTSGVRYEQYF,TGCGCCAGCAACCTGACTAGCGGGGTTAGGTACGAGCAGTACTTC,TRBV10-2,TRBJ2-7,TRBD2,NA
CASSPGLAGGLEHEQYF,TGTGCCAGCAGTCCAGGACTAGCGGGGGGTCTCGAGCACGAGCAGTACTTC,TRBV27,TRBJ2-7,TRBD2,NA
CASSFGTVNEQFF,TGTGCCAGCAGCTTCGGGACAGTCAATGAGCAGTTCTTC,TRBV5-6,TRBJ2-1,TRBD1,NA
CASSGTRTSNEQFF,TGTGCCAGCAGCGGGACTAGAACTTCCAATGAGCAGTTCTTC,TRBV7-2,TRBJ2-1,TRBD2,NA
CASIGFNEGPEQFF,TGTGCCAGCATTGGGTTTAACGAGGGTCCTGAGCAGTTCTTC,TRBV6-5,TRBJ2-1,NA,NA
CASSPPHSGGEGEQFF,TGCGCCAGCAGCCCCCCCCATAGCGGGGGGGAGGGTGAGCAGTTCTTC,TRBV5-1,TRBJ2-1,TRBD2,NA